Listed here are 10 T cell receptor beta chains from one sample, sequenced in a study of blood T cell repertoires in COVID-19. The data were produced by immunoSEQ multiplex PCR, yet TCRdb's version contains in-frame clones alone and is incomplete. The sample includes 450,000 to 500,000 clones, 75% to 90% seen only once; the top ten take roughly 3.2%. Sequencing was carried out using peripheral blood. Receptors originate from a human donor in a cohort sampled during active COVID-19.

The chain uses TRBV19 and TRBJ2-3; D gene unclear. The CDR3 totals 15 residues. V was trimmed by 6 bases and J by 4 bases, leaving 17 bases between them. Looked up from germline, CDR1 is LNHDA and CDR2 is SQIVND (reference sequence). CDR3 sequence: CASSPTRSNADTQYF. In DNA form, the CDR3 reads TGTGCCAGTAGCCCGACGCGGAGCAACGCAGATACGCAGTATTTT.

This clone was recorded only once. The genes are TRBV15 and TRBJ1-2; D ambiguous. This CDR3 contains 16 residues. Germline V gene data show CDR1 as LNHNV and CDR2 as YYDKDF (reference sequence). V was clipped by 0 bases and J by 5 bases, with 16 bases between them. As DNA, the CDR3 is TGTGCCACCAGCAGAGATTATGGAGGGAAATGGTATGGCTACACCTTC. Protein product: CATSRDYGGKWYGYTF.

Only one count was recorded for this clone. This chain uses TRBV6-6 with TRBJ1-1; D is perhaps TRBD1 (6 bases). Germline-derived CDR1 and CDR2 are MNHNY and SVGAGI (reference sequence). V was cut by 5 bases and J by 6 bases, with 19 bases left in between. This CDR3 spans 15 amino acids. The DNA of the CDR3 is TGTGCCAGCAGTCGACCCACCAGGGGACAACCTGAAGCTTTCTTT. Translating gives CASSRPTRGQPEAFF.

This chain joins TRBV7-3 and TRBJ2-1, with D unclear. The CDR3 covers 13 residues. Germline V gene lookup returns CDR1 SGHTA and CDR2 FQGTGA. Trimming took off 5 bases at V and 4 bases at J, with 9 bases between the two ends. CDR3 coding DNA: TGTGCCAGCAGCGCACTATTTTACAATGAGCAGTTCTTC. Protein: CASSALFYNEQFF.

The CDR3 DNA sequence: TGCAGCGTTGAAGGGGTGGAGGGCTACACCTTC. Protein: CSVEGVEGYTF. The chain carries TRBV29-1 and TRBJ1-2, with D uncertain. Trimming pared 1 base from V and 8 bases from J, leaving 8 bases between. Germline V gene lookup returns CDR1 SQVTM and CDR2 ANQGSEA. CDR3 length equals 11 residues.

The rearrangement joins TRBV15 to TRBJ2-3; 7 bases fit TRBD2. The CDR3 loop spans 18 amino acids. The germline gives CDR1 LNHNV, CDR2 YYDKDF (reference sequence). V lost 1 base and J lost 0; bases outside the gene matches: 10. The DNA for the CDR3 is TGTGCCACCAGCAGAGTAAAGCTAGCGGCGTCTAGCACAGATACGCAGTATTTT. It yields the protein CATSRVKLAASSTDTQYF.

V usage is TRBV18 and J usage is TRBJ2-3, with 9 bases lining up with TRBD2. This CDR3 is built from 16 residues. J gave up 4 bases and V 2 bases, and 7 bases lay outside the gene matches. CDR1 is KGHSH and CDR2 is LQKENI in the germline V gene. The CDR3 spells CASSPAPSGKPDTQYF. The CDR3 DNA sequence: TGTGCCAGCTCACCAGCTCCTAGCGGGAAACCAGATACGCAGTATTTT.

The rearrangement links TRBV2 to TRBJ2-7, with 10 bases matching TRBD2. Looked up from germline, CDR1 is SNHLY and CDR2 is FYNNEI. The CDR3 is made up of 16 amino acids. After removal of 4 bases from V and 2 bases from J, the junction contained 8 bases not matched to a gene. The CDR3 protein is CASSAGTSVPTYEQYF. The CDR3 DNA is TGTGCCAGCAGTGCCGGGACTAGCGTTCCAACCTACGAGCAGTACTTC.

This chain uses TRBV5-1 with TRBJ1-1, with D possibly matching TRBD1 (6 bases). Germline CDR1 reads SGHRS; CDR2 reads YFSETQ. The V gene lost 8 bases and the J gene lost 5 bases, with 16 bases spanning the gap. The CDR3 is 13 amino acids. CDR3: CASQQGGETEAFF. The DNA for the CDR3 is TGCGCCAGTCAACAGGGTGGTGAAACTGAAGCTTTCTTT.

The chain joins TRBV7-9 to TRBJ2-7; possible D gene TRBD2, 6 bases. CDR3 size: 14 residues. V was shortened by 5 bases and J by 0 bases, with 11 bases between the two germline ends. Germline V CDR1 and CDR2: SEHNR, FQNEAQ (reference sequence). CDR3 DNA sequence: TGTGCCAGCAGCACCACGGGACTCTCCTACGAGCAGTACTTC. Amino acid sequence: CASSTTGLSYEQYF.